This T cell receptor beta chain was identified during a study of radiotherapy plus CTLA-4 blockade in lung cancer. Study-wide results and caveats: An expansion of tumor-derived TCR clones occurred in blood after radiotherapy plus ipilimumab.

Repertoires were generated with immunoSEQ multiplex PCR, while TCRdb's copy carries only in-frame clones and drops some. This table has 95,000 to 150,000 clones, just under 90% appearing once. Of note for this clone: What it binds is unknown.

Germline V CDR1 and CDR2: SGHRS, YFSETQ. The CDR3 runs 15 residues. V was cut by 4 bases and J by 3 bases, with 16 bases left in between. The V gene is TRBV5-1, the J gene TRBJ2-5; the D is unclear. The input for sequencing was peripheral blood, taken from a patient treated with radiotherapy plus ipilimumab. The TCR originated in a human donor with non-small cell lung cancer that progressed on radiotherapy plus ipilimumab. In DNA, the CDR3 is TGCGCCAGCAGCCGGACCGGAATGAAAGAAGAGACCCAGTACTTC. It encodes CASSRTGMKEETQYF. Drawing the rest from reference TRBV5-1 and TRBJ2-5, the complete variable domain is KAGVTQTPRYLIKTRGQQVTLSCSPISGHRSVSWYQQTPGQGLQFLFEYFSETQRNKGNFPGRFSGRQFSNSRSEMNVSTLELGDSALYLCASSRTGMKEETQYFGPGTRLLVL.